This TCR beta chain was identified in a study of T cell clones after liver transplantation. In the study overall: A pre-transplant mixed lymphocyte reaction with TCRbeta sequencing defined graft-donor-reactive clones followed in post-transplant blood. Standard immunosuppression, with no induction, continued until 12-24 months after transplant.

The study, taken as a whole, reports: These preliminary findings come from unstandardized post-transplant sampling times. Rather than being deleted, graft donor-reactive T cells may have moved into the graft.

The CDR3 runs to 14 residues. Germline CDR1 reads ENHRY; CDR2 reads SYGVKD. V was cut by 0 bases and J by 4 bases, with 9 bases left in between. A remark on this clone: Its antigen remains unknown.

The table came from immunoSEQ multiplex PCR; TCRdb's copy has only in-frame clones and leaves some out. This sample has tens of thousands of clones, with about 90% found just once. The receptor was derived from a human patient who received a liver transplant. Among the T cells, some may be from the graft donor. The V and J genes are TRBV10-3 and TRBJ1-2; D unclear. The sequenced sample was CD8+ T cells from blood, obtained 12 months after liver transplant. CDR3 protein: CAISESNAVYGYTF. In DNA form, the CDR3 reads TGTGCCATCAGTGAGTCGAACGCCGTCTATGGCTACACCTTC.